This T cell receptor (beta chain) was documented in a study of tumor-infiltrating lymphocytes in oesophageal squamous cell carcinoma. TCRdb re-called the PCR reads through MiXCR, storing one row per CDR3 protein. The sample records more than 3,000 distinct CDR3 sequences, approximately 19% being singletons. By proportion, this clonotype is medium-sized (0.01 to 0.1%). The clonotype comes from a male donor with esophageal squamous cell carcinoma. The sample was normal esophageal tissue next to the tumor.

The CDR3 loop is CASSEGIYNEQFF. In DNA, the CDR3 is TGCGCCAGCAGTGAAGGTATTTACAATGAGCAGTTCTTC. V gene TRBV10-1 combines with J gene TRBJ2-1; D is undetermined. Per germline, CDR1 WNHNN and CDR2 SYGVQD (reference sequence). V was cut by 3 bases and J by 4 bases, with 7 bases left in between. The CDR3 totals 13 residues.